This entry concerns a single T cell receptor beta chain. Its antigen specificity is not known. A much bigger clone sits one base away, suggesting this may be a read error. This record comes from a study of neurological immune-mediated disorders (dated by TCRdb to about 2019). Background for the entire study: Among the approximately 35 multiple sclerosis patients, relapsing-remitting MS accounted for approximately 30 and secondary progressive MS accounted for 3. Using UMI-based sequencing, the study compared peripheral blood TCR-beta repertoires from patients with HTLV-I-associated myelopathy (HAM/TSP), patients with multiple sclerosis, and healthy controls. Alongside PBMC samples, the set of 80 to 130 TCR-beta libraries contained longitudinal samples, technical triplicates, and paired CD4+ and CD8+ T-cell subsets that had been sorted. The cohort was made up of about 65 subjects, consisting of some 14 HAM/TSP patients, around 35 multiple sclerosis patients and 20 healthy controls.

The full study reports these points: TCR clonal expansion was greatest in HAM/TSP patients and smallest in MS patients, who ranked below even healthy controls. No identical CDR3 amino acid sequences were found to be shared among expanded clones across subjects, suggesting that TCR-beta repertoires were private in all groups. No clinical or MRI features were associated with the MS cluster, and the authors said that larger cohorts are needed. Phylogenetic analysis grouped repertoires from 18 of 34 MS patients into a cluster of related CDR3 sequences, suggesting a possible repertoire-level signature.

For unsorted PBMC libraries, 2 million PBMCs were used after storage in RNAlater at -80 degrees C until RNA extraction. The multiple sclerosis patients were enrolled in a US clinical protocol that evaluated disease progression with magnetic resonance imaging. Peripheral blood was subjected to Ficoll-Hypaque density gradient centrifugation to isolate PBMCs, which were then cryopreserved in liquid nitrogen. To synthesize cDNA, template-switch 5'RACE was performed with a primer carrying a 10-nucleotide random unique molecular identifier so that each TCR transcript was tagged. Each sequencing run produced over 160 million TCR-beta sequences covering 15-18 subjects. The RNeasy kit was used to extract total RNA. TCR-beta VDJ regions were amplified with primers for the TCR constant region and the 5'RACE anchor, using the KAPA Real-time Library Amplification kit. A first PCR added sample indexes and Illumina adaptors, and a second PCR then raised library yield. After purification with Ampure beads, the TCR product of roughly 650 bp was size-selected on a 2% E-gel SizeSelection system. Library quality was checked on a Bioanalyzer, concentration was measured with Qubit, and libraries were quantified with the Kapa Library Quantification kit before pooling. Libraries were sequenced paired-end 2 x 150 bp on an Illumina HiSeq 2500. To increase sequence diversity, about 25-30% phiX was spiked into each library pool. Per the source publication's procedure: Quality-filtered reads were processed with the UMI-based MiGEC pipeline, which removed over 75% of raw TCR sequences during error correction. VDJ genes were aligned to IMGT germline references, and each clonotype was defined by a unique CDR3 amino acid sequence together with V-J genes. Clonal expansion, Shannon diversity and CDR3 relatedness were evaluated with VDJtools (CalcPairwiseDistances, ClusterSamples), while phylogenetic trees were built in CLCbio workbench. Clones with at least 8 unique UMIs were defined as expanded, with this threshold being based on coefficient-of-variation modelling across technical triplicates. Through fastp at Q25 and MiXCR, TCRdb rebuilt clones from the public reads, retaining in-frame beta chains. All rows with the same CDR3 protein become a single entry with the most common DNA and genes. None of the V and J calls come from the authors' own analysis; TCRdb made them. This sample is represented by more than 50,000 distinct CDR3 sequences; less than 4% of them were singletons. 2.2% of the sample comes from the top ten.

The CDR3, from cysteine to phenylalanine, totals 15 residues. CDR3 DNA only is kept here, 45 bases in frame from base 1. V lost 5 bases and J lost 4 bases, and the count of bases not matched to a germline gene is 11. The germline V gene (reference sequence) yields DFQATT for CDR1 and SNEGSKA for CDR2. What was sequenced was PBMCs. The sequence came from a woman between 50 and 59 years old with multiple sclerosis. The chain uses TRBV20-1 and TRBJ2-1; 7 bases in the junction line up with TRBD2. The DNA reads TGCAGTGCTTCACCCAGGACTAGAGGTTACAATGAGCAGTTCTTC. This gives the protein CSASPRTRGYNEQFF.